This paragraph reports one T cell receptor beta chain. The antigen is not known. The record originates from a study of liver allograft versus peripheral blood T cells. Study overall: T cell receptor repertoires in transplanted livers were compared with those in recipients' peripheral blood. Regarding the study as a whole: Peripheral blood reportedly held T cell receptor repertoires that differed from those inside liver allografts.

Using its own MiXCR run on the reads, TCRdb lists one record per CDR3 protein. The sample holds under 15,000 distinct CDR3 sequences; around a sixth are singletons and the top ten take about 2%. This TCR was sampled from a human patient who had a liver transplant. Some T cells could come from the graft donor.

The CDR3 bases are TGTGCCAGCAGATCGGACAACACCGGGGAGCTGTTTTTT. Encoded protein: CASRSDNTGELFF. The chain is built from TRBV5-4 and TRBJ2-2; no clear D. The CDR3 has 13 amino acids. V was cut by 5 bases and J by 2 bases, with 7 bases left in between. Per germline, CDR1 SGHNT and CDR2 YYREEE (reference sequence).